A single sample is the source of the 9 T cell receptor beta chains below, sequenced in a study of CD8+CD57+ T cells in acquired aplastic anemia. Genomic DNA acted as the template from which TCR beta VDJ combination and CDR3 sequence profiling were carried out. TCRdb analysed the reads with MiXCR anew, one entry per CDR3 protein. The sample includes 150,000 to 200,000 distinct CDR3 sequences, over 60% of them seen just once. Sample: sorted CD4+, CD8+, or CD8+CD57+ T cells (not recorded which) from PBMCs. The receptor source for this set is a human donor with severe aplastic anemia or a healthy control (not recorded which).

The V call is TRBV10-2, the J call TRBJ1-1, with no clear D. Germline-derived CDR1 and CDR2 are WSHSY and SAAADI. The CDR3 consists of 12 residues. Trimming cost V 1 base and J 8 bases, with 8 bases left between them. DNA of the CDR3: TGCGCCAGCAGTGAGTGGGGATCGGAAGCTTTCTTT. This translates into CASSEWGSEAFF.

J is TRBJ1-3 and V is TRBV7-3, with 9 bases identical to TRBD1. This CDR3 contains 16 residues. CDR1 is SGHTA, CDR2 FQGTGA, per germline. The trim removed 5 bases at V and 1 base at J, leaving 6 bases unmatched. CDR3 sequence (DNA): TGTGCCAGCAGCCCAACGGGACAGGGTTCTGGAAACACCATATATTTT. This translates into CASSPTGQGSGNTIYF.

This clonotype was observed at least ten times. The chain recombines TRBV10-1 with TRBJ2-2, with TRBD2 identical over 9 bases. The CDR3 has 21 residues. Germline V lookup: CDR1 WNHNN, CDR2 SYGVQD (reference sequence). The V and J ends lost 2 bases and 2 bases, in that order; junction bases with no gene match: 18. In nucleotides, the CDR3 is TGCGCCAGCAGTGAGATCTACCTAGCGGGACAAAACCGTATTAACACCGGGGAGCTGTTTTTT. Translated, it gives CASSEIYLAGQNRINTGELFF.

V and J are TRBV20-1 and TRBJ1-2; D uncertain. This CDR3 is 10 amino acids long. The germline gives CDR1 DFQATT, CDR2 SNEGSKA (reference sequence). V was cut by 5 bases and J by 8 bases, with 9 bases left in between. As DNA, the CDR3 is TGCAGTGCTCAACAGTTGGGCTACACCTTC. Translation gives CSAQQLGYTF.

The rearrangement uses TRBV29-1 and TRBJ2-1; TRBD2 matches 9 bases. The CDR3 length is 17 residues. The germline gives CDR1 SQVTM, CDR2 ANQGSEA. DNA of the CDR3: TGCAGTGCAGTGGGACTAGCCTCTCACTGGGGAGGCAATGAGCAGTTCTTC. The encoded protein is CSAVGLASHWGGNEQFF.

The chain links TRBV7-2 to TRBJ2-7; weak D call: TRBD1 (6 bases). This CDR3 has 11 amino acids. The ends were cut back, 6 bases at V and 7 bases at J, with 10 bases in the middle. From germline, CDR1 is SGHTA and CDR2 FQGNSA. For the CDR3, the DNA is TGTGCCAGCAGAAATCAGGGGGAGCAGTACTTC. This encodes CASRNQGEQYF.

This chain links TRBV29-1 with TRBJ1-5; 9 nucleotides align to TRBD1. Germline V gene data show CDR1 as SQVTM and CDR2 as ANQGSEA. V lost 8 bases and J lost 3; bases outside the gene matches: 8. The CDR3 has 14 residues. CDR3 in DNA: TGCAGCTTCTGCTACAGGGGGCCCAATCAGCCCCAGCATTTT. It specifies CSFCYRGPNQPQHF.

A few counts support this clonotype. The chain links TRBV12-3 or TRBV12-4 to TRBJ1-6; D possibly corresponds to TRBD1 (5 bases). The V gene lost 6 bases and the J gene lost 12 bases, with 15 bases spanning the gap. CDR3 length: 13 amino acids. The CDR3 reads CASSFGAFGPLHF. CDR3 DNA: TGTGCCAGCAGCTTCGGGGCCTTTGGACCCCTCCACTTT.

Only one count was recorded for this clonotype. V usage is TRBV9 and J usage is TRBJ1-5; possible D gene TRBD1, 6 bases. The V gene lost 4 bases and the J gene lost 11 bases, with 25 bases spanning the gap. Germline V CDR1 and CDR2: SGDLS, YYNGEE. This CDR3 is built from 16 residues. The CDR3 region is CASSPGDIGTQETQHF. The CDR3 DNA follows: TGTGCCAGCAGCCCTGGGGACATTGGAACCCAAGAGACCCAGCATTTT.